This T cell receptor beta chain was sequenced during a study of T cells expressing NK-cell markers. Study-wide context: Among the eight sequenced donors, seven tested HCMV-seropositive and one tested seronegative. Study conclusions and caveats: Top CD8+ clonotypes included the dominant CD3+CD56+NKG2C+ clonotypes in roughly 6 donors. There were four donors in whom these clonotypes also led the CD3+CD56-NKG2C+ fraction. No clear determination of HCMV specificity was made for expanded NKG2C+ T cell clones.

One entry per CDR3 protein, without DNA, is what TCRdb gives after re-calling the 5' RACE reads. The sample includes approximately 440,000 distinct CDR3 sequences. Germline V lookup: CDR1 MGHRA, CDR2 YSYEKL. This CDR3 is 16 amino acids long. For this clonotype: Its target is not known.

This chain joins TRBV4-1 and TRBJ2-5; TCRdb indicates TRBD2, and absent DNA this call remains unverified. This receptor was identified in a woman between 50 and 59 years old in good health. Sequencing was performed on blood T cells: a sorted CD56 or NKG2C T cell subset, CD4+ or CD8+ T cells, or bulk PBMC T cells (not recorded which). CDR3: CASSQGSSGIRETQYF.